The text below deals with one TCR beta chain. Its antigen is not identified. Here immunoSEQ multiplex PCR was the method, and the copy in TCRdb shows in-frame clones only, minus some. The data contain tens of thousands of clones, less than 90% of them singletons. The germline V gene has CDR1 SGHRS and CDR2 YFSETQ. Trimming cost V 3 bases and J 8 bases, with 20 bases left between them. This CDR3 comprises 16 residues. The sample is drawn from a study of T cell responses to AZD1222 COVID-19 vaccine. Study overall: Analysis merged second doses at about 4 or about 12 weeks.

Study findings and constraints: CD4 TCRs linked to vaccination spanned spike, dominating at 160-218 and 743-854. Donors in the cohort were predominantly white British and more often female, and clonal diversity was possibly underestimated. Unmutated regions of variants are reportedly targeted by nearly half of spike-specific TCRs.

The clonotype was recovered from an adult in good health. The sample in question was peripheral blood, obtained on day 0 of AZD1222 vaccination. The V call is TRBV5-1, the J call TRBJ1-4; TRBD1 is a possible D gene (6 bases). DNA for the CDR3: TGCGCCAGCAGCTCCATGTCGGCACAGGGAAACGAAAAACTGTTTTTT. This translates into CASSSMSAQGNEKLFF.